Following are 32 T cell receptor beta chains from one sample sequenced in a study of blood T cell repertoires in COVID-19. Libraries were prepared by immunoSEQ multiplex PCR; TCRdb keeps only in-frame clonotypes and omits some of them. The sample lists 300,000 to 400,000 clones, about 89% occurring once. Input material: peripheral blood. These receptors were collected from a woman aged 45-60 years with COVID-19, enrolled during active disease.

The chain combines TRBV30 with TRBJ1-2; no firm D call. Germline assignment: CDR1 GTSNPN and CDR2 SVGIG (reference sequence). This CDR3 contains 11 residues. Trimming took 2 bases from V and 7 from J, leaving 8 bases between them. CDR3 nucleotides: TGTGCCTGGAGTTGGGAGGGTGGCTACACCTTC. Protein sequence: CAWSWEGGYTF.

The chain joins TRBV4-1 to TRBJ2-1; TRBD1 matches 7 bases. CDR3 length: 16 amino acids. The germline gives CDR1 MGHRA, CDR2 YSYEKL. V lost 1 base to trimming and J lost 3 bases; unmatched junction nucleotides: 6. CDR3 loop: CASSQVSGTDYNEQFF. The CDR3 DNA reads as TGCGCCAGCAGCCAAGTTTCTGGGACAGACTACAATGAGCAGTTCTTC.

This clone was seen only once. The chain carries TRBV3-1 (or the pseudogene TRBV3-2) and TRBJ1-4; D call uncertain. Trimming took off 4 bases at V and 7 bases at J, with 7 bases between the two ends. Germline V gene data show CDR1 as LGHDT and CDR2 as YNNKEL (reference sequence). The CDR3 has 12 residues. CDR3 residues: CASSPIGEKLFF. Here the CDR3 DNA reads TGTGCCAGCAGCCCGATCGGTGAAAAACTGTTTTTT.

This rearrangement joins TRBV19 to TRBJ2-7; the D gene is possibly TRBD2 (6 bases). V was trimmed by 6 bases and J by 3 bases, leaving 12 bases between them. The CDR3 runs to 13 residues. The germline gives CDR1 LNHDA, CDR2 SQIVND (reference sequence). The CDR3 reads CASSLPGVYEQYF. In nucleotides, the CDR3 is TGTGCCAGTAGCCTCCCGGGAGTCTACGAGCAGTACTTC.

CDR3 nucleotides: TGTGCCAGCAGCTCAGGGATGAACACTGAAGCTTTCTTT. Amino acid sequence: CASSSGMNTEAFF. The chain carries TRBV5-4 and TRBJ1-1; D perhaps matches TRBD1 (5 bases). V was cut by 3 bases and J by 0 bases, with 6 bases left in between. CDR3 length: 13 residues. Germline values: CDR1 SGHNT, CDR2 YYREEE (reference sequence).

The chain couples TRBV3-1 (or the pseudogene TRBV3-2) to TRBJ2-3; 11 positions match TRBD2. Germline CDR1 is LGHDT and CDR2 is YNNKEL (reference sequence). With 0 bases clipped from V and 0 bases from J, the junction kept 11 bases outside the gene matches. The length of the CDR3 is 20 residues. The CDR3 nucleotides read TGTGCCAGCAGCCAAGATCTGCTAGCGGGGGGCTGGGGTAGCACAGATACGCAGTATTTT. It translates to CASSQDLLAGGWGSTDTQYF.

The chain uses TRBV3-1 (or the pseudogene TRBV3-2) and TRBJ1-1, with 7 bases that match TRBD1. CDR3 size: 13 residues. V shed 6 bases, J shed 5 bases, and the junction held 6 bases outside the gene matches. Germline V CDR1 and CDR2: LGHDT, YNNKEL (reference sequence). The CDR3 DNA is TGTGCCAGCAGGCAACAGGGGTTGACTGAAGCTTTCTTT. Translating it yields CASRQQGLTEAFF.

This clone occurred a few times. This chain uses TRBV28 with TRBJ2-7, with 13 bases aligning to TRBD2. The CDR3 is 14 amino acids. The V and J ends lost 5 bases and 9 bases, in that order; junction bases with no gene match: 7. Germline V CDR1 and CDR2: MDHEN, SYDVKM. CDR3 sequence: CASSHPGLAGSQYF. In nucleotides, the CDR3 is TGTGCCAGCAGTCACCCGGGACTAGCGGGATCGCAGTACTTC.

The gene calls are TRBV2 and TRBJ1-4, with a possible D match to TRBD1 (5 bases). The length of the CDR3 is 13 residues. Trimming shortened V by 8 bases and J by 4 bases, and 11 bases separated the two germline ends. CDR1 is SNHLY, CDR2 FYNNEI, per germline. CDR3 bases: TGTGCCAGCGGTACAGGACGTAATGAAAAACTGTTTTTT. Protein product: CASGTGRNEKLFF. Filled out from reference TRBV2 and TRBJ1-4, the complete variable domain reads EPEVTQTPSHQVTQMGQEVILRCVPISNHLYFYWYRQILGQKVEFLVSFYNNEISEKSEIFDDQFSVERPDGSNFTLKIRSTKLEDSAMYFCASGTGRNEKLFFGSGTQLSVL.

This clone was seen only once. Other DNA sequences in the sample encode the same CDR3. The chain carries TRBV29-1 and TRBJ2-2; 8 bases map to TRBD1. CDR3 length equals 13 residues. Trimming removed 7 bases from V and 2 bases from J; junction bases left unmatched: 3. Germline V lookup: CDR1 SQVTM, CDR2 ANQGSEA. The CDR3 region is CSAGTGNTGELFF. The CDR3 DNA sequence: TGCAGCGCAGGGACAGGAAACACCGGGGAGCTGTTTTTT.

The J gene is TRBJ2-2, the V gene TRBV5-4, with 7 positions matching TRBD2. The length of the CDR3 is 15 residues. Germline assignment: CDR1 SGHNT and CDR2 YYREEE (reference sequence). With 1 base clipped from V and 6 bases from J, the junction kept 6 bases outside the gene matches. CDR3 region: CASSLLAGQPGELFF. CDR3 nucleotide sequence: TGTGCCAGCAGCTTGTTAGCGGGTCAGCCCGGGGAGCTGTTTTTT. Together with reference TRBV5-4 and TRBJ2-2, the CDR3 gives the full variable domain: ETGVTQSPTHLIKTRGQQVTLRCSSQSGHNTVSWYQQALGQGPQFIFQYYREEENGRGNFPPRFSGLQFPNYSSELNVNALELDDSALYLCASSLLAGQPGELFFGEGSRLTVL.

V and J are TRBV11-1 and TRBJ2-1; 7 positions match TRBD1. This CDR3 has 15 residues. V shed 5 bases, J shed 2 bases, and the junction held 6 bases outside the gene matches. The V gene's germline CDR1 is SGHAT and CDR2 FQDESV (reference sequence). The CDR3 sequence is CASSIRTGPYNEQFF. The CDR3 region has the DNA TGTGCCAGCAGCATAAGGACAGGACCCTACAATGAGCAGTTCTTC.

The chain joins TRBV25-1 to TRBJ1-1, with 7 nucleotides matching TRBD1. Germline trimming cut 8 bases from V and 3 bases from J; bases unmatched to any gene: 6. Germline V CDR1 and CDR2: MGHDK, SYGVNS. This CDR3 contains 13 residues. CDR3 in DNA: TGTGCCAGCCAGGAGGGGGCCTACACTGAAGCTTTCTTT. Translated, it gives CASQEGAYTEAFF.

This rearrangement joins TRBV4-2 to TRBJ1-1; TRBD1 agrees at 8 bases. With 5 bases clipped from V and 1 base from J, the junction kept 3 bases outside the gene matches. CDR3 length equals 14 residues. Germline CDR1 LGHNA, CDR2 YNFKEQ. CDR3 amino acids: CASSFGTGNTEAFF. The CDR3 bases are TGTGCCAGCAGCTTCGGGACAGGGAACACTGAAGCTTTCTTT.

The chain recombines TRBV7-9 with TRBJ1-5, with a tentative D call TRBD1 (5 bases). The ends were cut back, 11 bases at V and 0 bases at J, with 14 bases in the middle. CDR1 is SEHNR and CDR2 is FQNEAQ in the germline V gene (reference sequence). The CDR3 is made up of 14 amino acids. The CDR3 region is CAVAGQYSNQPQHF. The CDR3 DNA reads TGTGCCGTTGCGGGGCAATATAGCAATCAGCCCCAGCATTTT.

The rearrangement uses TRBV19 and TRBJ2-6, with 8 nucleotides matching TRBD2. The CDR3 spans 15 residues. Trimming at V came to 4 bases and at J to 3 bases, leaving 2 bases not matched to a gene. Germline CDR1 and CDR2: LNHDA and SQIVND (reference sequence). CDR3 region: CASSTSGSGANVLTF. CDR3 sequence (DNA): TGTGCCAGTAGTACAAGCGGGAGTGGGGCCAACGTCCTGACTTTC.

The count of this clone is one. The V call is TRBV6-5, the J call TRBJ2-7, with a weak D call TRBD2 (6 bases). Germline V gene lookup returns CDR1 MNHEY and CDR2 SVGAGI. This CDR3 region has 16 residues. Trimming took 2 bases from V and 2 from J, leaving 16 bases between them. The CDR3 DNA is TGTGCCAGCAGTTACGCCGCCGGAGGGGCGACCTACGAGCAGTACTTC. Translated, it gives CASSYAAGGATYEQYF.

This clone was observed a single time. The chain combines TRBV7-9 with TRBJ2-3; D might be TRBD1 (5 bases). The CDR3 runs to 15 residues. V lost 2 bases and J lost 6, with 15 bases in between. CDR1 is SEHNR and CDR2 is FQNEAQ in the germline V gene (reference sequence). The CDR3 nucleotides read TGTGCCAGCAGCTTATCCCGGACATACTACGATACGCAGTATTTT. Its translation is CASSLSRTYYDTQYF.

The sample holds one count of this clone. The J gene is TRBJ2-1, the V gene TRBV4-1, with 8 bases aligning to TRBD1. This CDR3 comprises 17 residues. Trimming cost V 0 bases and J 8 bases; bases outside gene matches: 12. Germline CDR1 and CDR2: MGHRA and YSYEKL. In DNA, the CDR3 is TGCGCCAGCAGCCAAGAGGAATACAGGACAGGGACCTATGAGCAGTTCTTC. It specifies CASSQEEYRTGTYEQFF.

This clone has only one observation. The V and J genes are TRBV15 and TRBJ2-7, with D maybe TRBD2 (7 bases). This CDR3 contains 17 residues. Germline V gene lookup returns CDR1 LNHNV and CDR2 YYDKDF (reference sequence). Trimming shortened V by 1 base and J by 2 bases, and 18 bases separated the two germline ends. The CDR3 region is CATSRASGRGNPYEQYF. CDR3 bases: TGTGCCACCAGCAGAGCCTCGGGGAGGGGGAACCCCTACGAGCAGTACTTC.

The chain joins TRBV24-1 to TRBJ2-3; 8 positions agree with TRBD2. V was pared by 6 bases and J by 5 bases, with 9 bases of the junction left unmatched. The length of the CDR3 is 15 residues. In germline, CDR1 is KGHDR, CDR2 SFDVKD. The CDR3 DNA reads TGTGCCACCAGTCATAGCGGGATAGGGCAAGATACGCAGTATTTT. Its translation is CATSHSGIGQDTQYF.

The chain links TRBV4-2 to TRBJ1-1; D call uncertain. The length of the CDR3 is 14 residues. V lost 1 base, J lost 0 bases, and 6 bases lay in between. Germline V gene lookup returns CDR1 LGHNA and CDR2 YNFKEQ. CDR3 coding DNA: TGTGCCAGCAGCCAAGCCCCATTGAACACTGAAGCTTTCTTT. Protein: CASSQAPLNTEAFF.

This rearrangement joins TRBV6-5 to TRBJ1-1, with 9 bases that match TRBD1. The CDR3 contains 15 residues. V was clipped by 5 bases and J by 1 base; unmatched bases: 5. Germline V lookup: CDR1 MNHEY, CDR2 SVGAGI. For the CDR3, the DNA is TGTGCCAGCAGTAGGGACAGGGCAAAGAACACTGAAGCTTTCTTT. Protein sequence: CASSRDRAKNTEAFF.

CDR3 nucleotides: TGTGCCAGCAGTTTAATGGACAGCGTTTCCAATCAGCCCCAGCATTTT. Translation gives CASSLMDSVSNQPQHF. V gene TRBV2 combines with J gene TRBJ1-5, with a possible D match to TRBD1 (6 bases). Germline CDR1 is SNHLY and CDR2 is FYNNEI. V was trimmed by 5 bases and J by 3 bases, leaving 17 bases between them. The CDR3 is 16 residues long.

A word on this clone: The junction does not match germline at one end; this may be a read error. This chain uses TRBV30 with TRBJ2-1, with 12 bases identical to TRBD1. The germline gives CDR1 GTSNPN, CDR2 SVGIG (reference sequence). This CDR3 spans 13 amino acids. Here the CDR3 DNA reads TGCGCCGGGACAGGGGGCGCTTACAATGAGCAGTTCTTC. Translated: CAGTGGAYNEQFF.

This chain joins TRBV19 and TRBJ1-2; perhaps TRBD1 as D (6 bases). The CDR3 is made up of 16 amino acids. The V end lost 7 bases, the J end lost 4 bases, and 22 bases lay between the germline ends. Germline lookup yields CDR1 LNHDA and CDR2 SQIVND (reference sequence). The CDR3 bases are TGTGCCAGTACCATAACAAGAATACAGGGCGCCTATGGCTACACCTTC. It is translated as CASTITRIQGAYGYTF.

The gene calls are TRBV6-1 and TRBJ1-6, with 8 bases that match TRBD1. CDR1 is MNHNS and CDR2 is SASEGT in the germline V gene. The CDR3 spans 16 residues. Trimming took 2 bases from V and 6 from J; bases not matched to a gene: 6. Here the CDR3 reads CASSEQGAIGNSPLHF. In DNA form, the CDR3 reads TGTGCCAGCAGTGAACAGGGGGCGATCGGTAATTCACCCCTCCACTTT.

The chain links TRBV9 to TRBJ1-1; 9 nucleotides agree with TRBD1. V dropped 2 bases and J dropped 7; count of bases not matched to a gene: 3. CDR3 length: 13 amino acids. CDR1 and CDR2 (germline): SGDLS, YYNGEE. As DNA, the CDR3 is TGTGCCAGCAGCGTTGAGGGACAGGGTGAAGCTTTCTTT. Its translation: CASSVEGQGEAFF.

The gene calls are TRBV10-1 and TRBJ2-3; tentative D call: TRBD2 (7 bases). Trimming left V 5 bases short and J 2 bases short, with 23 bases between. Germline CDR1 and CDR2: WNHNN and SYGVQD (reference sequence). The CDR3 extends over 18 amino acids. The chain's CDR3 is CASSPSGLGGGHTDTQYF. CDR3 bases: TGCGCCAGCAGTCCTAGCGGACTAGGAGGGGGGCACACAGATACGCAGTATTTT.

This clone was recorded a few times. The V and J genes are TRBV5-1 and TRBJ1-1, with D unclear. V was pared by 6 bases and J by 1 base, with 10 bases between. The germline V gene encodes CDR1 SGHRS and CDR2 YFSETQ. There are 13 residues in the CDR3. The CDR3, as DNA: TGCGCCAGCACCAGGATGGAGAACACTGAAGCTTTCTTT. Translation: CASTRMENTEAFF.

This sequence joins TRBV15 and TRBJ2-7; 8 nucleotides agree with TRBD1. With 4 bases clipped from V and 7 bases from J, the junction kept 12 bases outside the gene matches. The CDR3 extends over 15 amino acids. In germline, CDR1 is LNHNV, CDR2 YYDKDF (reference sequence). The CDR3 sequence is CATSIVRQGTREQYF. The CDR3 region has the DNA TGTGCCACCAGCATCGTAAGACAGGGGACTCGGGAGCAGTACTTC.

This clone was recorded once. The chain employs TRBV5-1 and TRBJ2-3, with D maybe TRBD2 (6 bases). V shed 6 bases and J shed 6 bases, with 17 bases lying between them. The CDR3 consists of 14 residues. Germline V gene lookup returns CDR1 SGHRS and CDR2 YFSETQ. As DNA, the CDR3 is TGCGCCAGCACACCCTATGCGGGATCGGATACGCAGTATTTT. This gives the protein CASTPYAGSDTQYF. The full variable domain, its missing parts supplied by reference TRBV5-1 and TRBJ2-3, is KAGVTQTPRYLIKTRGQQVTLSCSPISGHRSVSWYQQTPGQGLQFLFEYFSETQRNKGNFPGRFSGRQFSNSRSEMNVSTLELGDSALYLCASTPYAGSDTQYFGPGTRLTVL.